The T cell receptor beta chain under discussion was sequenced for a study of blood T cell repertoires in COVID-19. Clones were sequenced by immunoSEQ multiplex PCR, and TCRdb holds only the in-frame ones, with some missing. The table includes under 200,000 clones, 80% to 90% detected once. The sequencing input was peripheral blood. This receptor was identified in a woman aged 80 or over with acute or convalescent COVID-19.

CDR3 in amino acids: CASSSSTGSFGEAFF. The CDR3 nucleotides read TGCGCCAGCAGCTCGAGCACAGGGTCTTTCGGTGAAGCTTTCTTT. The chain recombines TRBV5-1 with TRBJ1-1, with a tentative D call TRBD1 (6 bases). Germline CDR1 is SGHRS and CDR2 is YFSETQ. V was cut by 3 bases and J by 7 bases, with 19 bases left in between. This CDR3 contains 15 residues.